The 5 T cell receptor beta chains below all came from one sample that was sequenced in a study of T-cell memory formation after mild COVID-19. TCRdb analysed the 5' RACE reads with MiXCR anew, one entry per CDR3 protein. This sample has about 320,000 distinct CDR3 sequences, with approximately 14% found just once. The specimen was PBMCs or a T cell subset sorted from them (not recorded which). Receptors originate from a man younger than 35 who had mild COVID-19 (a few samples of this study predate the infection). Cell type and time point are not known.

This clonotype turned up a few times. The chain uses TRBV28 and TRBJ1-6; the D is unclear. The CDR3 consists of 14 residues. Trimming removed 6 bases from V and 8 bases from J, with 14 bases in between. Germline CDR1 and CDR2: MDHEN and SYDVKM. The CDR3 region is CASRGDIQYSPLHF. The CDR3 bases are TGTGCCAGCAGGGGAGACATCCAGTATTCACCCCTCCACTTT.

This clonotype was found a few times. This chain uses TRBV5-1 with TRBJ2-5; TRBD1 matches at 7 bases. Trimming cost V 0 bases and J 5 bases; bases outside gene matches: 7. This CDR3 is 15 amino acids long. In germline, CDR1 is SGHRS, CDR2 YFSETQ. The DNA of the CDR3 is TGCGCCAGCAGCTTGGAGGGCAGGGGGATGGAGACCCAGTACTTC. It encodes CASSLEGRGMETQYF.

This chain links TRBV11-2 with TRBJ2-7; a weak D match, TRBD2 (5 bases). The V and J ends lost 1 base and 5 bases respectively, with 12 bases between them. CDR3 size: 14 residues. CDR1 and CDR2 from the germline V gene are SGHAT and FQNNGV. CDR3 in DNA: TGTGCCAGCAGCTTAGTCTTGCGGGCTCACGAGCAGTACGTC. Translation gives CASSLVLRAHEQYV.

V usage is TRBV5-1 and J usage is TRBJ1-1; no definite D call. Trimming stripped 7 bases from V and 7 bases from J, with 23 bases between. The CDR3 extends over 15 amino acids. Germline CDR1 and CDR2: SGHRS and YFSETQ. The CDR3 sequence: CASGPYPRGRGEAFF. The CDR3 DNA reads TGCGCCAGCGGACCTTACCCCCGGGGTCGGGGTGAAGCTTTCTTT.

The V and J genes are TRBV25-1 and TRBJ2-3; 8 nucleotides align to TRBD1. Germline V gives CDR1 MGHDK, CDR2 SYGVNS. The CDR3 spans 15 residues. V was pared by 4 bases and J by 0 bases, with 3 bases of the junction left unmatched. The CDR3 is CASSGWTGSTDTQYF. The CDR3 DNA follows: TGTGCCAGCAGTGGCTGGACAGGGAGCACAGATACGCAGTATTTT.